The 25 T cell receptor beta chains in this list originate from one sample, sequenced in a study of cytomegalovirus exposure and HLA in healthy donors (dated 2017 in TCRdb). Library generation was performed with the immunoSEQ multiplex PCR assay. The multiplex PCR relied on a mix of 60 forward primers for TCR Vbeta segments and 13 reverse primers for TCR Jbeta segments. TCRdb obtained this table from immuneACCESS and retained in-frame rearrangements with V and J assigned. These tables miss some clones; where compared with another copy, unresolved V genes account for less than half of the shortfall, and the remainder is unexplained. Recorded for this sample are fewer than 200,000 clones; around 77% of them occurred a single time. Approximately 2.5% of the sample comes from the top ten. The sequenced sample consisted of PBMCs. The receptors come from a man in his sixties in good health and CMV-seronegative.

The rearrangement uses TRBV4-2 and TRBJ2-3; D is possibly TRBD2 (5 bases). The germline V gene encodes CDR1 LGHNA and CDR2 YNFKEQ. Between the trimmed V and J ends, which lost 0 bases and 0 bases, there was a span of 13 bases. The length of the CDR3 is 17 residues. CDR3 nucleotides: TGTGCCAGCAGCCAAGATGGAACGGGGTCTAGCACAGATACGCAGTATTTT. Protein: CASSQDGTGSSTDTQYF.

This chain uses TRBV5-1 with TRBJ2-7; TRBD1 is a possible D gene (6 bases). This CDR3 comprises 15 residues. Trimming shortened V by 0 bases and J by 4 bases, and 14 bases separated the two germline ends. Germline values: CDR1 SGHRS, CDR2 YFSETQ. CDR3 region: CASSLVSGQRYEQYF. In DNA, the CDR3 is TGCGCCAGCAGCTTGGTTTCAGGACAGAGGTACGAGCAGTACTTC.

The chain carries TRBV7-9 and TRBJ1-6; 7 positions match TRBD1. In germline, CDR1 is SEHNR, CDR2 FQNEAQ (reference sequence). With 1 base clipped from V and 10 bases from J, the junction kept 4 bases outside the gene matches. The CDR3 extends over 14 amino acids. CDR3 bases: TGTGCCAGCAGCTTAGGAACAGGGGCCTCACCCCTCCACTTT. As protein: CASSLGTGASPLHF. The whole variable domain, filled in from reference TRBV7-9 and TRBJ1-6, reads DTGVSQNPRHKITKRGQNVTFRCDPISEHNRLYWYRQTLGQGPEFLTYFQNEAQLEKSRLLSDRFSAERPKGSFSTLEIQRTEQGDSAMYLCASSLGTGASPLHFGNGTRLTVT.

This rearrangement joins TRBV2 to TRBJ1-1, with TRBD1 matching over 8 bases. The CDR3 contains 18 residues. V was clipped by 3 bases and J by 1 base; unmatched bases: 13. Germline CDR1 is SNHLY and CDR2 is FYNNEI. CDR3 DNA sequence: TGTGCCAGCAGTGATGTTTGGACAGGGTGGAGCGGGAACACTGAAGCTTTCTTT. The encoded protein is CASSDVWTGWSGNTEAFF.

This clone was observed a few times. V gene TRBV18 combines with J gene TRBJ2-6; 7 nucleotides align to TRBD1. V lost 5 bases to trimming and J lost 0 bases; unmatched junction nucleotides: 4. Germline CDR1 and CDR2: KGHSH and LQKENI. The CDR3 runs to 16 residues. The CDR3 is CASSVGQTSGANVLTF. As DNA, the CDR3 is TGTGCCAGCTCAGTGGGACAGACCTCTGGGGCCAACGTCCTGACTTTC. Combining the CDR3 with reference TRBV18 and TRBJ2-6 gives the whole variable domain NAGVMQNPRHLVRRRGQEARLRCSPMKGHSHVYWYRQLPEEGLKFMVYLQKENIIDESGMPKERFSAEFPKEGPSILRIQQVVRGDSAAYFCASSVGQTSGANVLTFGAGSRLTVL.

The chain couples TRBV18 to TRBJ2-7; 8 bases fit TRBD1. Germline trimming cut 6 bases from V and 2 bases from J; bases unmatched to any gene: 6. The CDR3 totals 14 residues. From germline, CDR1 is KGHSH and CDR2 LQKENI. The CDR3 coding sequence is TGTGCCAGCTCCCCAGGACAGGGCCCCTACGAGCAGTACTTC. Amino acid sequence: CASSPGQGPYEQYF.

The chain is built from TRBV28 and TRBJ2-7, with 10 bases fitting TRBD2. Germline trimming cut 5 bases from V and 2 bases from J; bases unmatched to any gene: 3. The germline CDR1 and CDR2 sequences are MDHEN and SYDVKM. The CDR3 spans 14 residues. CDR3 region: CASSGTSATYEQYF. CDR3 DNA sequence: TGTGCCAGCAGTGGGACTAGCGCTACCTACGAGCAGTACTTC.

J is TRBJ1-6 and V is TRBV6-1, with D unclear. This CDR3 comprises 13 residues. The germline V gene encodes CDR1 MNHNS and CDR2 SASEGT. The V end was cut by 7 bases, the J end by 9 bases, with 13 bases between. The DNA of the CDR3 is TGTGCCAGCACGGAGGGCAAGGGTTCACCCCTCCACTTT. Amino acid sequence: CASTEGKGSPLHF.

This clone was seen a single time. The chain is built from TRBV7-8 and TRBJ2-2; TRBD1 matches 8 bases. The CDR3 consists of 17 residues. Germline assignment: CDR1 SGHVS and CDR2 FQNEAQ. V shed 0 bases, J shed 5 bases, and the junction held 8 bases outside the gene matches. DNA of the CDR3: TGTGCCAGCAGCTTAGCCCCGGGACAGGTGGAAACCGGGGAGCTGTTTTTT. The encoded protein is CASSLAPGQVETGELFF.

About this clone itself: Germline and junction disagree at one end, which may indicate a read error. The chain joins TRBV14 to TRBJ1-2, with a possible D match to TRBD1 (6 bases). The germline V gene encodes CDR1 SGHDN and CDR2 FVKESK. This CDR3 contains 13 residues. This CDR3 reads CASSQKKPGDMLF. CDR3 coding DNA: TGTGCCAGCAGCCAAAAAAAGCCCGGGGACATGCTGTTC.

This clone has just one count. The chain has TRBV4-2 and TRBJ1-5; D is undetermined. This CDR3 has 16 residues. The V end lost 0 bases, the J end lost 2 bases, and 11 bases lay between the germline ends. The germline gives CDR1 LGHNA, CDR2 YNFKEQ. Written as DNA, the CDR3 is TGTGCCAGCAGCCAAGATCAATCCGGGGGCAATCAGCCCCAGCATTTT. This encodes CASSQDQSGGNQPQHF.

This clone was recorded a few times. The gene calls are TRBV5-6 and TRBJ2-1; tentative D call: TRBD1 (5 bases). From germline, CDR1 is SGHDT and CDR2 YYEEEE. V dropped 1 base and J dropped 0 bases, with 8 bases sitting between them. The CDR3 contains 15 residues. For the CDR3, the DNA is TGTGCCAGCAGCTTGCGTGACAGCTCCTACAATGAGCAGTTCTTC. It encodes CASSLRDSSYNEQFF.

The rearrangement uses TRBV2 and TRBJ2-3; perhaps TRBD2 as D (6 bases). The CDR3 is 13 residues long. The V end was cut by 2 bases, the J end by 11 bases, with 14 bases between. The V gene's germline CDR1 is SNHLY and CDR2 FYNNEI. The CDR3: CASSESPGTRQYF. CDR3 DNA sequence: TGTGCCAGCAGTGAAAGCCCGGGGACTCGGCAGTATTTT.

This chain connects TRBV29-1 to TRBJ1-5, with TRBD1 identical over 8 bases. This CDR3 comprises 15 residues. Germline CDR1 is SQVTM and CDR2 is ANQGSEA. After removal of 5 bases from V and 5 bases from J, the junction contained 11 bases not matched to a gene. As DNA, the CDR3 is TGCAGCGTTTCACACGGACAGGGCCAGTATCAGCCCCAGCATTTT. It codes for CSVSHGQGQYQPQHF.

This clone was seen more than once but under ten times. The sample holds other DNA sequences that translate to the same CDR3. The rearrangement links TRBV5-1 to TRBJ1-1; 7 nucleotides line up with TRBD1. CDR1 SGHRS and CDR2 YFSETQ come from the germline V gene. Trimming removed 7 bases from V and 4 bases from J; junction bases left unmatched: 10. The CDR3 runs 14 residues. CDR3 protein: CASGSTGVGTEAFF. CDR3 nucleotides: TGCGCCAGCGGCAGTACAGGGGTGGGCACTGAAGCTTTCTTT.

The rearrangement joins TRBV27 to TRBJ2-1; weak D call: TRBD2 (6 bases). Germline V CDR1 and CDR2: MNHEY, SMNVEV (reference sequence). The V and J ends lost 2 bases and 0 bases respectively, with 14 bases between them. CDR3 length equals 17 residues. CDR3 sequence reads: CASSLVPLASSYNEQFF. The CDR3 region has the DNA TGTGCCAGCAGTTTAGTTCCCCTAGCGAGCTCCTACAATGAGCAGTTCTTC.

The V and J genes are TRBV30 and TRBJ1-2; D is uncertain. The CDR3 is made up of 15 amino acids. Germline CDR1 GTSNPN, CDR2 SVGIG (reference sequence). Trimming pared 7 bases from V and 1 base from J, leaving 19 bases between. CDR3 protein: CASQSPGDFNYGYTF. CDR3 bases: TGTGCCTCTCAATCCCCCGGAGATTTTAACTATGGCTACACCTTC.

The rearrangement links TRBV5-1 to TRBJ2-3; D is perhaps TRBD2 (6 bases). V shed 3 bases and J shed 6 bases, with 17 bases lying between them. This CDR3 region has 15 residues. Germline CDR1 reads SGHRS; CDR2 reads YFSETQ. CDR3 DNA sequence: TGCGCCAGCAGCTCCGAACTAGCCGGTGCGGATACGCAGTATTTT. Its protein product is CASSSELAGADTQYF.

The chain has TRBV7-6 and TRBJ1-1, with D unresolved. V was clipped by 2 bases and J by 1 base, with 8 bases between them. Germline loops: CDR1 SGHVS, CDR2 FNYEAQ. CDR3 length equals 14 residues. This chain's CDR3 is CASSLSGGNTEAFF. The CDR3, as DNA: TGTGCCAGCAGCTTATCGGGAGGGAACACTGAAGCTTTCTTT.

The CDR3 region is CASSLGGASGYGYTF. CDR3 sequence (DNA): TGTGCCAGCAGCTTAGGAGGGGCCTCGGGTTATGGCTACACCTTC. The chain has TRBV13 and TRBJ1-2, with D possibly matching TRBD1 (5 bases). This CDR3 comprises 15 residues. The germline CDR1 and CDR2 sequences are PRHDT and FYEKMQ (reference sequence). Trimming removed 0 bases at V and 5 bases at J, with 13 bases between.

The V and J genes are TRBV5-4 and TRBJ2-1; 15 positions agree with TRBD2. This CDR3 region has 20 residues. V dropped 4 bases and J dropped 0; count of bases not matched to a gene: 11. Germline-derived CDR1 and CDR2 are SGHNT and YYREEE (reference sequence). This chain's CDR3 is CASSASGLAGGPSSYNEQFF. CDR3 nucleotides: TGTGCCAGCAGCGCATCAGGACTAGCGGGAGGGCCTAGCTCCTACAATGAGCAGTTCTTC. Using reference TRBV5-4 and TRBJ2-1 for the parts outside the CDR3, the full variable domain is ETGVTQSPTHLIKTRGQQVTLRCSSQSGHNTVSWYQQALGQGPQFIFQYYREEENGRGNFPPRFSGLQFPNYSSELNVNALELDDSALYLCASSASGLAGGPSSYNEQFFGPGTRLTVL.

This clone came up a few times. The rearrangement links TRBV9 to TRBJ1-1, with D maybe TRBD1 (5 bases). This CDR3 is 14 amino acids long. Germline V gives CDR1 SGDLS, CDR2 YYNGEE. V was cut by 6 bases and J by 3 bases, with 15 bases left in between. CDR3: CASTRDLADTEAFF. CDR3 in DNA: TGTGCCAGCACTCGGGACTTGGCTGACACTGAAGCTTTCTTT.

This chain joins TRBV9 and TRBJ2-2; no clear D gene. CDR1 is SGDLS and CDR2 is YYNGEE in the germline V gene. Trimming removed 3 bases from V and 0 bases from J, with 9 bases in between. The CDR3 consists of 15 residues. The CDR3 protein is CASSGDIANTGELFF. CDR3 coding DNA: TGTGCCAGCAGCGGAGACATCGCGAACACCGGGGAGCTGTTTTTT.

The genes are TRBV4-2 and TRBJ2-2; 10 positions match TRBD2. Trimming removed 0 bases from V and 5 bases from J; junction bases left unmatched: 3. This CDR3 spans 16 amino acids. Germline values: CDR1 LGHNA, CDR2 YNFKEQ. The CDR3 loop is CASSQEERGGTGELFF. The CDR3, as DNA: TGTGCCAGCAGCCAAGAAGAGCGGGGGGGAACCGGGGAGCTGTTTTTT.

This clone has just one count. The CDR3 nucleotides read TGCGCCAGCAGCCCTAGCTCGTTCTTTCACTATGGCTACACCTTC. Its protein is CASSPSSFFHYGYTF. V and J are TRBV4-1 and TRBJ1-2; D ambiguous. Trimming left V 4 bases short and J 3 bases short, with 15 bases between. Germline V CDR1 and CDR2: MGHRA, YSYEKL. The CDR3 loop spans 15 amino acids.